These 29 T cell receptor beta chains share one sample of origin, sequenced in a study of cytomegalovirus exposure and HLA in healthy donors (dated by TCRdb to 2016 to 2017). The library came from the immunoSEQ multiplex PCR assay. The multiplex PCR relied on a mix of 60 forward primers for TCR Vbeta segments and 13 reverse primers for TCR Jbeta segments. TCRdb provides this immuneACCESS table in a form limited to in-frame rearrangements. Some clones are lacking; in checked studies, under half of them reflect an unresolved V gene, and why the rest are absent is not known. The table for this sample lists about 67,000 clones; about 82% of them were counted only once. Over 2.5% of the sample is in the top ten clones. Material: PBMCs. Receptors were obtained from a woman under 40 in good health and CMV-seronegative.

This clone was detected a few times. CDR3 sequence reads: CASSEDGTRVNEQFF. The CDR3 nucleotides are TGCGCCAGCAGTGAAGATGGGACTAGAGTGAATGAGCAGTTCTTC. The chain carries TRBV10-1 and TRBJ2-1; TRBD2 matches 8 bases. CDR1 and CDR2 (germline): WNHNN, SYGVQD (reference sequence). V was clipped by 3 bases and J by 7 bases; unmatched bases: 8. The length of the CDR3 is 15 residues.

In nucleotides, the CDR3 is TGTGCCTGGGTCGGGACTAGCTCCTACAATGAGCAGTTCTTC. Protein sequence: CAWVGTSSYNEQFF. The chain combines TRBV30 with TRBJ2-1; 8 bases are shared with TRBD2. The J segment lost 0 bases and the V segment lost 5 bases, leaving 3 bases of the junction unmatched. This CDR3 comprises 14 residues. Germline V gene sequence: CDR1 GTSNPN, CDR2 SVGIG (reference sequence). Full variable domain (remainder filled in from reference TRBV30 and TRBJ2-1): SQTIHQWPATLVQPVGSPLSLECTVEGTSNPNLYWYRQAAGRGLQLLFYSVGIGQISSEVPQNLSASRPQDRQFILSSKKLLLSDSGFYLCAWVGTSSYNEQFFGPGTRLTVL.

Concerning this clone itself: Sequence at one end of the junction differs from germline and may be a read error. The rearrangement uses TRBV7-9 and TRBJ2-4; possible D gene TRBD2, 5 bases. The germline V gene encodes CDR1 SEHNR and CDR2 FQNEAQ (reference sequence). This CDR3 has 16 residues. DNA of the CDR3: TGTTCCAGCAGCTTATATACCTTCCGGGACAAAAACATTCAGTACTTC. The encoded protein is CSSSLYTFRDKNIQYF.

This clone has just a few counts. This CDR3 reads CASSLGTPPDYNEQFF. CDR3 bases: TGTGCCAGTAGTCTCGGGACTCCACCTGATTACAATGAGCAGTTCTTC. This sequence joins TRBV19 and TRBJ2-1; maybe TRBD2 (6 bases). V was cut by 5 bases and J by 4 bases, with 18 bases left in between. This CDR3 has 16 amino acids. Germline V gene data show CDR1 as LNHDA and CDR2 as SQIVND (reference sequence).

With respect to this clone: This CDR3 is also generated by other DNA sequences in the sample. V gene TRBV5-6 combines with J gene TRBJ1-2; 9 nucleotides agree with TRBD1. The J segment lost 3 bases and the V segment lost 4 bases, leaving 4 bases of the junction unmatched. Germline values: CDR1 SGHDT, CDR2 YYEEEE. There are 14 residues in the CDR3. The CDR3 reads CASSLQGAHYGYTF. For the CDR3, the DNA is TGTGCCAGCAGCCTACAGGGGGCCCACTATGGCTACACCTTC. Full variable domain (remainder filled in from reference TRBV5-6 and TRBJ1-2): DAGVTQSPTHLIKTRGQQVTLRCSPKSGHDTVSWYQQALGQGPQFIFQYYEEEERQRGNFPDRFSGHQFPNYSSELNVNALLLGDSALYLCASSLQGAHYGYTFGSGTRLTVV.

The rearrangement joins TRBV19 to TRBJ2-5; tentative D call: TRBD1 (6 bases). This CDR3 is built from 14 residues. With 1 base removed from V and 4 bases from J, the gap between germline ends came to 10 bases. CDR1 LNHDA and CDR2 SQIVND come from the germline V gene (reference sequence). The CDR3 nucleotides read TGTGCCAGTAGTATAGTTTGGGGGCCAGAGACCCAGTACTTC. Translation gives CASSIVWGPETQYF. The whole variable domain, filled in from reference TRBV19 and TRBJ2-5, reads DGGITQSPKYLFRKEGQNVTLSCEQNLNHDAMYWYRQDPGQGLRLIYYSQIVNDFQKGDIAEGYSVSREKKESFPLTVTSAQKNPTAFYLCASSIVWGPETQYFGPGTRLLVL.

The CDR3 DNA reads as TGTGCCAGTAGTATAGGGGGGCCGAGCTCCTACGAGCAGTACTTC. Its translation: CASSIGGPSSYEQYF. This rearrangement joins TRBV19 to TRBJ2-5; D is possibly TRBD1 (6 bases). The end of the DNA is better explained by TRBJ2-7, so the J call may be wrong. Germline-derived CDR1 and CDR2 are LNHDA and SQIVND (reference sequence). The CDR3 runs to 15 residues.

This chain joins TRBV18 and TRBJ2-5; D uncertain. The CDR3 extends over 12 amino acids. Germline V gene data show CDR1 as KGHSH and CDR2 as LQKENI. V lost 6 bases to trimming and J lost 0 bases, with 5 bases between them. CDR3 residues: CASSTDQETQYF. CDR3 in DNA: TGTGCCAGCTCCACGGACCAAGAGACCCAGTACTTC.

The chain uses TRBV12-5 and TRBJ2-1; 8 bases map to TRBD2. After removal of 0 bases from V and 10 bases from J, the junction contained 8 bases not matched to a gene. The CDR3 is made up of 15 amino acids. Per germline, CDR1 LGHNT and CDR2 FRNRAP. CDR3 nucleotide sequence: TGTGCTAGTGGTTTGGTCGGGGTAGCGGGGAAAGAGCAGTTCTTC. Residues: CASGLVGVAGKEQFF.

V and J are TRBV6-1 and TRBJ2-2, with a possible D match to TRBD1 (7 bases). The CDR3 extends over 15 amino acids. Germline V gene sequence: CDR1 MNHNS, CDR2 SASEGT. V was cut by 8 bases and J by 1 base, with 14 bases left in between. In nucleotides, the CDR3 is TGTGCCAGCGGGAGACAGGGAGGGAACACCGGGGAGCTGTTTTTT. Translated, it gives CASGRQGGNTGELFF.

The chain is built from TRBV5-8 and TRBJ2-7; D remains unclear. This CDR3 region has 14 residues. Trimming removed 9 bases from V and 0 bases from J, with 16 bases in between. CDR1 is SGHTS and CDR2 is YDEGEE in the germline V gene. The chain's CDR3 is CAIESSPTSYEQYF. DNA of the CDR3: TGTGCCATCGAAAGTAGCCCGACCTCCTACGAGCAGTACTTC.

This chain links TRBV12-2 with TRBJ1-5; the table's TRBD1 call for D was not verified on the DNA. TRBV12-2 is recorded as a pseudogene. There are 17 residues in the CDR3. The CDR3 coding sequence is TGTGCAAGTCGTCACTTGTCCGGGACAGGGAGTCATCAGCCCCAGCATTTT. As protein: CASRHLSGTGSHQPQHF.

The rearrangement uses TRBV27 and TRBJ1-2; 9 positions agree with TRBD1. Germline assignment: CDR1 MNHEY and CDR2 SMNVEV (reference sequence). V was pared by 6 bases and J by 4 bases, with 21 bases of the junction left unmatched. The CDR3 sequence is 19 residues long. This CDR3 reads CASRRGTSRDRDGIYGYTF. CDR3 in DNA: TGTGCCAGCAGACGCGGGACGTCCCGGGACAGGGACGGGATCTATGGCTACACCTTC.

The chain couples TRBV5-1 to TRBJ1-5, with a weak D call TRBD1 (6 bases). Germline V gene lookup returns CDR1 SGHRS and CDR2 YFSETQ. The V and J ends lost 4 bases and 3 bases respectively, with 11 bases between them. The CDR3 is 14 residues long. CDR3 DNA sequence: TGCGCCAGCAGCCCCGGGGACACCAATCAGCCCCAGCATTTT. This sequence encodes CASSPGDTNQPQHF.

This clone was detected a few times. V gene TRBV5-1 combines with J gene TRBJ2-2, with D perhaps matching TRBD2 (6 bases). This CDR3 has 17 residues. CDR1 SGHRS and CDR2 YFSETQ come from the germline V gene. V gave up 0 bases and J gave up 4 bases, with 16 bases separating them. The CDR3 nucleotides read TGCGCCAGCAGCTTGGAGCCCCGGGAGCGAGGCACCGGGGAGCTGTTTTTT. Amino acids: CASSLEPRERGTGELFF. Using reference TRBV5-1 and TRBJ2-2 for the parts outside the CDR3, the full variable domain is KAGVTQTPRYLIKTRGQQVTLSCSPISGHRSVSWYQQTPGQGLQFLFEYFSETQRNKGNFPGRFSGRQFSNSRSEMNVSTLELGDSALYLCASSLEPRERGTGELFFGEGSRLTVL.

CDR3 amino acids: CASSDSISGGAPDTQYF. CDR3 sequence (DNA): TGTGCCAGCAGTGACTCGATAAGCGGGGGGGCCCCTGATACGCAGTATTTT. The V call is TRBV6-4, the J call TRBJ2-3; 10 bases fit TRBD2. V gave up 0 bases and J gave up 6 bases; unmatched junction bases: 9. The CDR3 covers 17 residues. Germline-derived CDR1 and CDR2 are MRHNA and SNTAGT.

V usage is TRBV19 and J usage is TRBJ1-5, with D uncertain. Trimming pared 2 bases from V and 2 bases from J, leaving 10 bases between. This CDR3 contains 15 residues. CDR1 is LNHDA, CDR2 SQIVND, per germline (reference sequence). CDR3 in DNA: TGTGCCAGTAGTATACCCCGGACTGGCAATCAGCCCCAGCATTTT. Residues: CASSIPRTGNQPQHF.

This chain connects TRBV6-1 to TRBJ1-1, with D perhaps matching TRBD1 (6 bases). CDR1 and CDR2 (germline): MNHNS, SASEGT. The germline V and J ends were trimmed by 7 bases and 4 bases, with 16 bases remaining between them. This CDR3 has 14 amino acids. DNA of the CDR3: TGTGCCAGCAAGGCCCTACAGGGACGCACTGAAGCTTTCTTT. This sequence encodes CASKALQGRTEAFF.

The V and J genes are TRBV18 and TRBJ1-5, with 9 bases fitting TRBD1. This CDR3 region has 15 residues. The junction had 7 bases not matched to a gene; V was cut back by 4 bases and J by 6 bases. The germline V gene encodes CDR1 KGHSH and CDR2 LQKENI. The CDR3 sequence is CASSLTGGSGQPQHF. In nucleotides, the CDR3 is TGTGCCAGCTCACTGACAGGGGGATCGGGTCAGCCCCAGCATTTT.

The rearrangement links TRBV27 to TRBJ1-1, with 8 bases lining up with TRBD1. The CDR3 is made up of 15 amino acids. With V trimmed by 5 bases and J by 0 bases, 5 bases remained unmatched. The germline CDR1 and CDR2 sequences are MNHEY and SMNVEV (reference sequence). As DNA, the CDR3 is TGTGCCAGCAGTGGAGACAGGGGCATGAACACTGAAGCTTTCTTT. Protein product: CASSGDRGMNTEAFF.

This chain joins TRBV5-1 and TRBJ2-5; 12 bases line up with TRBD2. V trimming: 3 bases; J trimming: 2 bases; junction bases outside the gene matches: 11. Germline V gene data show CDR1 as SGHRS and CDR2 as YFSETQ. The CDR3 spans 18 residues. As DNA, the CDR3 is TGCGCCAGCAGCTCTGGGACTAGCGGGCCTCTGAGGCAAGAGACCCAGTACTTC. It encodes CASSSGTSGPLRQETQYF.

The chain links TRBV6-6 to TRBJ1-3; 7 bases line up with TRBD1. This CDR3 is 16 amino acids long. After removal of 5 bases from V and 1 base from J, the junction contained 8 bases not matched to a gene. Germline V gene sequence: CDR1 MNHNY, CDR2 SVGAGI (reference sequence). CDR3: CASSAGTVQSGNTIYF. The CDR3 coding sequence is TGTGCCAGCAGTGCTGGGACAGTTCAGTCTGGAAACACCATATATTTT.

This clone was picked up a small number of times. The chain has TRBV14 and TRBJ1-4; D is perhaps TRBD1 (5 bases). The CDR3 length is 17 residues. V dropped 1 base and J dropped 7 bases, with 19 bases sitting between them. The germline gives CDR1 SGHDN, CDR2 FVKESK. CDR3 loop: CASSQAISPAGIEKLFF. CDR3 nucleotide sequence: TGTGCCAGCAGCCAAGCGATCAGTCCGGCAGGGATTGAAAAACTGTTTTTT.

The genes are TRBV28 and TRBJ2-7, with D hard to call. The CDR3 runs 12 residues. The ends were cut back, 5 bases at V and 4 bases at J, with 9 bases in the middle. In germline, CDR1 is MDHEN, CDR2 SYDVKM. The CDR3, as DNA: TGTGCCAGCAGTCCCTCGAGGTACGAGCAGTACTTC. Amino acid sequence: CASSPSRYEQYF.

The chain couples TRBV7-2 to TRBJ1-5, with D possibly being TRBD1 (5 bases). Germline assignment: CDR1 SGHTA and CDR2 FQGNSA. The CDR3 loop spans 14 amino acids. Trimming stripped 0 bases from V and 6 bases from J, with 9 bases between. CDR3 coding DNA: TGTGCCAGCAGCTTAGCAGGGGAAGGTCAGCCCCAGCATTTT. Translated: CASSLAGEGQPQHF.

The table lists this clone with a few counts. The chain couples TRBV27 to TRBJ1-2, with a possible D match to TRBD1 (6 bases). The CDR3 length is 15 residues. Germline CDR1 MNHEY, CDR2 SMNVEV (reference sequence). With 6 bases removed from V and 0 bases from J, the gap between germline ends came to 14 bases. CDR3 loop: CASSHDRLTNYGYTF. Here the CDR3 DNA reads TGTGCCAGCAGCCATGACAGGCTCACTAACTATGGCTACACCTTC.

The rearrangement joins TRBV28 to TRBJ2-3, with a tentative D call TRBD1 (5 bases). The CDR3 is 14 residues long. V was shortened by 8 bases and J by 2 bases, with 14 bases between the two germline ends. The germline V gene encodes CDR1 MDHEN and CDR2 SYDVKM. The CDR3 loop reads CASGQEQHTDTQYF. The CDR3 bases are TGTGCCAGCGGACAAGAGCAGCACACAGATACGCAGTATTTT.

The chain combines TRBV19 with TRBJ1-4; D call uncertain. Trimming took 0 bases from V and 7 from J, leaving 6 bases between them. The germline gives CDR1 LNHDA, CDR2 SQIVND (reference sequence). The CDR3 runs 13 residues. The CDR3 DNA reads TGTGCCAGTAGTATAGATCCCAGTGAAAAACTGTTTTTT. It specifies CASSIDPSEKLFF.

CDR3 sequence (DNA): TGTGCCAGCAGCTATGACAGGGACGAGCAGTACTTC. This codes for CASSYDRDEQYF. V is TRBV5-5 and J is TRBJ2-7, with 7 positions matching TRBD1. The germline CDR1 and CDR2 sequences are SGHKS and YYEKEE (reference sequence). The V and J ends lost 3 bases and 5 bases, in that order; junction bases with no gene match: 2. This CDR3 has 12 residues.